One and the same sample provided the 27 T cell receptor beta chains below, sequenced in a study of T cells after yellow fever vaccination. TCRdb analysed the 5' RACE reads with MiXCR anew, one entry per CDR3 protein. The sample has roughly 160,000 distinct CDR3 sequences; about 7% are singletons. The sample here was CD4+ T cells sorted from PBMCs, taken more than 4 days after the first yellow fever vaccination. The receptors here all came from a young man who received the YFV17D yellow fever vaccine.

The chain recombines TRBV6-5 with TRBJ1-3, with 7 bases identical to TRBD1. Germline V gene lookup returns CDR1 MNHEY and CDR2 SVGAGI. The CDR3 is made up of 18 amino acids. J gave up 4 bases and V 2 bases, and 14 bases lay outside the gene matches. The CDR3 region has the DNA TGTGCCAGCAGTTACACAGCGCCTTATACAGGGGCCGGAAACACCATATATTTT. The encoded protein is CASSYTAPYTGAGNTIYF.

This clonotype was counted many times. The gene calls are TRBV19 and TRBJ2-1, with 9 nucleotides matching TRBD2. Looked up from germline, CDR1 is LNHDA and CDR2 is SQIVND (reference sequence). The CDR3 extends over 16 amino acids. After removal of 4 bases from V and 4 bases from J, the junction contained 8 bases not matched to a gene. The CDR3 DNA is TGTGCCAGTAGTAGACGTGGCGGGGGGGCTTACAATGAGCAGTTCTTC. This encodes CASSRRGGGAYNEQFF.

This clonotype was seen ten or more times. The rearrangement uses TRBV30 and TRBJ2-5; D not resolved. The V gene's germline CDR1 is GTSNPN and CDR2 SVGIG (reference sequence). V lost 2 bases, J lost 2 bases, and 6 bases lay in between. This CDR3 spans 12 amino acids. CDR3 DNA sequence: TGTGCCTGGAGTCTGGATCAAGAGACCCAGTACTTC. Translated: CAWSLDQETQYF.

CDR3 DNA: TGTGCCAGCTCGCAGACCGGGACAGTCCTTCAGCCCCAGCATTTT. Translated: CASSQTGTVLQPQHF. This chain connects TRBV18 to TRBJ1-5; 7 positions agree with TRBD1. Germline CDR1 and CDR2: KGHSH and LQKENI. V gave up 6 bases and J gave up 6 bases; unmatched junction bases: 11. This CDR3 contains 15 residues.

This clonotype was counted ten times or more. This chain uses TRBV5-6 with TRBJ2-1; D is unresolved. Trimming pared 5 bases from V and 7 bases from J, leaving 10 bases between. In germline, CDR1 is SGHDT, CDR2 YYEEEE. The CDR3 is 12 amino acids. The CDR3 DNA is TGTGCCAGCAGGTACGAGCGTAATGAGCAGTTCTTC. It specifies CASRYERNEQFF.

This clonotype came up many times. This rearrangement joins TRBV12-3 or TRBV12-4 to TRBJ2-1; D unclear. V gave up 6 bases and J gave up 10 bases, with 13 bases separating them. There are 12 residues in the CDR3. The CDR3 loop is CASSFSVGEQFF. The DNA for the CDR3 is TGTGCCAGCAGCTTTAGTGTCGGGGAGCAGTTCTTC.

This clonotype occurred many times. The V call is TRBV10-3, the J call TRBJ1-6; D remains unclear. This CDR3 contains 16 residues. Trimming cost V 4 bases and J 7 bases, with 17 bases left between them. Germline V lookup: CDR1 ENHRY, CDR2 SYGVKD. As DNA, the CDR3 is TGTGCCATCAGTGGTGGATCTGGTATTGGAAATTCACCCCTCCACTTT. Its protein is CAISGGSGIGNSPLHF.

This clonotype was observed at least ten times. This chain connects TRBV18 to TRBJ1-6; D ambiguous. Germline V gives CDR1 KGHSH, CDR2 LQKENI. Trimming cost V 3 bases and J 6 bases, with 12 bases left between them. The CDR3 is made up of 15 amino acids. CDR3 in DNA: TGTGCCAGCTCACCTCTGACGGATACTAATTCACCCCTCCACTTT. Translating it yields CASSPLTDTNSPLHF.

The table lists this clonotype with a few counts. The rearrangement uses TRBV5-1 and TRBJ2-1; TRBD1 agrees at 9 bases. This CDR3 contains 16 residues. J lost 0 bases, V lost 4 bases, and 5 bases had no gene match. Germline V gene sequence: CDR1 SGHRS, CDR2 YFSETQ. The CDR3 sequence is CASSVLQGASYNEQFF. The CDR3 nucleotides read TGCGCCAGCAGCGTCTTACAGGGGGCCTCCTACAATGAGCAGTTCTTC.

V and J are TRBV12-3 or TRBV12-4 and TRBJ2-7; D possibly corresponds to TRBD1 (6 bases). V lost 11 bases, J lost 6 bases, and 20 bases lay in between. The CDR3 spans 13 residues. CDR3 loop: CAPPTGTESEQYV. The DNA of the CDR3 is TGTGCCCCCCCCACAGGGACGGAATCCGAGCAGTACGTC.

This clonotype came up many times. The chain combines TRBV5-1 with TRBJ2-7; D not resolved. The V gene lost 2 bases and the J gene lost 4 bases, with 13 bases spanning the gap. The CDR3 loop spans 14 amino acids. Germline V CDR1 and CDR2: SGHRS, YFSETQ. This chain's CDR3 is CASSLSPGQYEQYV. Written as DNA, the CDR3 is TGCGCCAGCAGCTTAAGTCCCGGGCAGTACGAGCAGTACGTC.

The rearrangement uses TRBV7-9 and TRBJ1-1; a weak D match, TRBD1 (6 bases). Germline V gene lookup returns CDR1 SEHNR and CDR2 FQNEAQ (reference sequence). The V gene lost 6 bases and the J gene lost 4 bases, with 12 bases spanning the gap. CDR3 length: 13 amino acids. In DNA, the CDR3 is TGTGCCAGCAGAATGGGGGGCTCCACTGAAGCTTTCTTT. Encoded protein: CASRMGGSTEAFF.

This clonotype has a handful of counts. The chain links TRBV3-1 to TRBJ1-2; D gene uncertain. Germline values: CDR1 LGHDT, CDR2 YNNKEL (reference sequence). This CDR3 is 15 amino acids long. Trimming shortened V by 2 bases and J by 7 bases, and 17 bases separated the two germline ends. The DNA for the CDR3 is TGTGCCAGCAGCCAAAAGGGAGCTCGGGCGGGTGGCTACACCTTC. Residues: CASSQKGARAGGYTF.

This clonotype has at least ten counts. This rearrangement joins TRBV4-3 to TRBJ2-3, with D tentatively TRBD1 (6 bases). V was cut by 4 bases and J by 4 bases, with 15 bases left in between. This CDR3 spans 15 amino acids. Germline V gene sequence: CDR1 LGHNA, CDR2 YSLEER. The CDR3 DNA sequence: TGCGCCAGCAGCCTTCAATCAGGGGCGGCAGATACGCAGTATTTT. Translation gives CASSLQSGAADTQYF.

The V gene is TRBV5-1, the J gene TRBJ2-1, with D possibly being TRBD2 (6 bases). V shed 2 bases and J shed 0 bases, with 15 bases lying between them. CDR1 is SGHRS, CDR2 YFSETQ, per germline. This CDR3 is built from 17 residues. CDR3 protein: CASSFDLAGSSYNEQFF. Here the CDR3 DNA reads TGCGCCAGCAGCTTCGATCTGGCCGGGAGCTCCTACAATGAGCAGTTCTTC.

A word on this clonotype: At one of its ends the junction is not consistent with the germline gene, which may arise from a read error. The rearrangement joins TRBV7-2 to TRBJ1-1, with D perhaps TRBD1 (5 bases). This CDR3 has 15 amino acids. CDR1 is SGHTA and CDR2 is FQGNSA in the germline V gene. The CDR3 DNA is TGTGGCAGCAGCTTAGGTAATTGGGGGGAGACTGAAGCTTTCTTT. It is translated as CGSSLGNWGETEAFF.

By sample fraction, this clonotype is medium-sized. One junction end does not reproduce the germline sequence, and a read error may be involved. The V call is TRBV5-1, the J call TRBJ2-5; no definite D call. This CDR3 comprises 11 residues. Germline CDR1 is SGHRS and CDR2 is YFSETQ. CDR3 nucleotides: TGTGCCAGCAGCTTTGAAGAGACCCAGTACTTC. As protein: CASSFEETQYF.

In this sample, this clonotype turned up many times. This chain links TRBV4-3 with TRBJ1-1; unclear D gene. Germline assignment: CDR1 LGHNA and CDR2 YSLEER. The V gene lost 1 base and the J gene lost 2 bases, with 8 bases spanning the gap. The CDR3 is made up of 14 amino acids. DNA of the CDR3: TGCGCCAGCAGCCAAGGCTATTTAAACACTGAAGCTTTCTTT. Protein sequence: CASSQGYLNTEAFF.

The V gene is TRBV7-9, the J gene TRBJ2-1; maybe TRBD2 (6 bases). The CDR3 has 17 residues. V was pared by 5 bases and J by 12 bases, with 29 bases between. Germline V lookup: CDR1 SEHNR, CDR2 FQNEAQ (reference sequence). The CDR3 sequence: CASSPGSGSGRRMGQFF. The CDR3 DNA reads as TGTGCCAGCAGCCCGGGATCGGGAAGCGGGCGGAGGATGGGGCAGTTCTTC.

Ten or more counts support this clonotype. DNA for the CDR3: TGTGCCAGCAGCACAGGGCAAGATACGCAGTATTTT. Amino acids: CASSTGQDTQYF. The rearrangement uses TRBV12-3 or TRBV12-4 and TRBJ2-3, with a possible D match to TRBD1 (6 bases). Between the trimmed V and J ends, which lost 6 bases and 5 bases, there was a span of 9 bases. CDR3 length: 12 residues.

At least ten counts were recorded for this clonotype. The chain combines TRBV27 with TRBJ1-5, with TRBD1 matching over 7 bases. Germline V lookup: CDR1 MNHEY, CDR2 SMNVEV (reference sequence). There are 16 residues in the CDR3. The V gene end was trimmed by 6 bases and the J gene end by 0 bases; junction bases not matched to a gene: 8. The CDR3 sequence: CASRKYGTDSNQPQHF. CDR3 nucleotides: TGTGCCAGCAGGAAATACGGGACAGATAGCAATCAGCCCCAGCATTTT.

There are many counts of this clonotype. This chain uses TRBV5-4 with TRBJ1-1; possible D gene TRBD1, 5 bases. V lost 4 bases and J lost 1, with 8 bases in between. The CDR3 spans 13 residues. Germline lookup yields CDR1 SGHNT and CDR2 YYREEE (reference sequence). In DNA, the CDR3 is TGTGCCAGCAGCCACGACAGGAACACTGAAGCTTTCTTT. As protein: CASSHDRNTEAFF.

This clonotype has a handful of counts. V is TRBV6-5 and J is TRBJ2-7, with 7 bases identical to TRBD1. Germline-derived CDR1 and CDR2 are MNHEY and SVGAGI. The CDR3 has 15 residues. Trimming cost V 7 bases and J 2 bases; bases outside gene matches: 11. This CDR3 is CASTRMGRGTYEQYF. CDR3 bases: TGTGCCAGCACCCGAATGGGCAGGGGGACCTACGAGCAGTACTTC.

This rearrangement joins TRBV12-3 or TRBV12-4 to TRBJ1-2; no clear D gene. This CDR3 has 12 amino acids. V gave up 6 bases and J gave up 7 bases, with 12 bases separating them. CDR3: CASRPTAGGYTF. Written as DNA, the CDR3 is TGTGCCAGCAGACCTACGGCGGGTGGCTACACCTTC.

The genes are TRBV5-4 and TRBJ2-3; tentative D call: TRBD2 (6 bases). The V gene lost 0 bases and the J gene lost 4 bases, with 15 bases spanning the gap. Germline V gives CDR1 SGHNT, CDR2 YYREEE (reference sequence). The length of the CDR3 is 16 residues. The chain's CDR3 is CASSLAGVRAADTQYF. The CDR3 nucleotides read TGTGCCAGCAGCTTGGCGGGGGTTAGGGCGGCAGATACGCAGTATTTT.

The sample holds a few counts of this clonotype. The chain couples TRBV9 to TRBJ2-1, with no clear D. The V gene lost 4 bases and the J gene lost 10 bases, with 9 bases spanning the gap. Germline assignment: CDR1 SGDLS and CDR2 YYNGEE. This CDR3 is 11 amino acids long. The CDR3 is CASSSFKEQFF. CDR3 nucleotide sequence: TGTGCCAGCAGCTCCTTTAAGGAGCAGTTCTTC. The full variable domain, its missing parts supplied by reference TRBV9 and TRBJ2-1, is DSGVTQTPKHLITATGQRVTLRCSPRSGDLSVYWYQQSLDQGLQFLIQYYNGEERAKGNILERFSAQQFPDLHSELNLSSLELGDSALYFCASSSFKEQFFGPGTRLTVL.

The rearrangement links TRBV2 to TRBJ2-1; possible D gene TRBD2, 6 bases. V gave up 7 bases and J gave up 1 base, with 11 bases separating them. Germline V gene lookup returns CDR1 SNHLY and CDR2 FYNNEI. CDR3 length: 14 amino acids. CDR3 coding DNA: TGTGCCAGCACCTTAGCGGAATCCTACAATGAGCAGTTCTTC. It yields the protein CASTLAESYNEQFF.